The 22 T cell receptor beta chains below all came from one sample that was sequenced in a study of PD-1 blockade in classical Hodgkin lymphoma. Documented time point: cycle 4 day 1 (C4D1), after about 6 weeks of nivolumab. All patients experienced relapse after autologous stem cell transplantation, and brentuximab vedotin exposure was variable. Purification of CD4+ T cells from thawed PBMCs was achieved by magnetic negative selection. Here immunoSEQ multiplex PCR was the method, and the copy in TCRdb shows in-frame clones only, minus some. The repertoire holds fewer than 25,000 clones, with roughly 85% as singletons. The sample consisted of CD4+ T cells from blood, taken before the fourth cycle of nivolumab. Every receptor here comes from a human donor with classical Hodgkin lymphoma.

The chain recombines TRBV7-2 with TRBJ2-7; D possibly corresponds to TRBD2 (6 bases). This CDR3 region has 15 residues. Germline CDR1 SGHTA, CDR2 FQGNSA. Trimming shortened V by 2 bases and J by 2 bases, and 13 bases separated the two germline ends. Here the CDR3 DNA reads TGTGCCAGCAGCTTACCGGGACTTTTAACCTACGAGCAGTACTTC. It is translated as CASSLPGLLTYEQYF. Full variable domain (missing parts from reference TRBV7-2 and TRBJ2-7): GAGVSQSPSNKVTEKGKDVELRCDPISGHTALYWYRQSLGQGLEFLIYFQGNSAPDKSGLPSDRFSAERTGGSVSTLTIQRTQQEDSAVYLCASSLPGLLTYEQYFGPGTRLTVT.

The chain uses TRBV29-1 and TRBJ2-3; D is unclear. The length of the CDR3 is 11 residues. Trimming took 5 bases from V and 0 from J, leaving 3 bases between them. Germline CDR1 and CDR2: SQVTM and ANQGSEA. CDR3 sequence (DNA): TGCAGCGTTACTAGCACAGATACGCAGTATTTT. The encoded protein is CSVTSTDTQYF.

In its sample, this clone was seen a few times. The rearrangement joins TRBV7-9 to TRBJ1-1, with 8 positions matching TRBD1. Germline assignment: CDR1 SEHNR and CDR2 FQNEAQ (reference sequence). This CDR3 comprises 14 residues. V was clipped by 4 bases and J by 12 bases; unmatched bases: 13. The CDR3 is CASSYTVDRARPFF. DNA for the CDR3: TGTGCCAGCAGCTATACCGTGGACAGGGCGAGACCTTTCTTT.

The chain employs TRBV6-5 and TRBJ1-2; 7 nucleotides line up with TRBD1. V shed 6 bases, J shed 4 bases, and the junction held 5 bases outside the gene matches. The germline V gene encodes CDR1 MNHEY and CDR2 SVGAGI. The CDR3 covers 13 residues. The CDR3 coding sequence is TGTGCCAGCAGGCGACAGGGAGGCTATGGCTACACCTTC. This codes for CASRRQGGYGYTF.

The V call is TRBV7-9, the J call TRBJ2-1; 10 bases align to TRBD2. CDR3 length: 16 residues. The germline V gene encodes CDR1 SEHNR and CDR2 FQNEAQ (reference sequence). The junction had 10 bases not matched to a gene; V was cut back by 6 bases and J by 5 bases. CDR3 protein: CASSTRAGGTHNEQFF. The CDR3 bases are TGTGCCAGCAGTACCCGAGCGGGAGGGACCCACAATGAGCAGTTCTTC.

This clone was counted a single time. This chain connects TRBV28 to TRBJ1-2; no reliable D call. The CDR3 has 15 amino acids. V was cut by 5 bases and J by 4 bases, with 17 bases left in between. The V gene's germline CDR1 is MDHEN and CDR2 SYDVKM. The DNA for the CDR3 is TGTGCCAGCAGTCCCGGGGTCGGGGTAACCTATGGCTACACCTTC. Translated, it gives CASSPGVGVTYGYTF.

V is TRBV4-1 and J is TRBJ1-5; 9 nucleotides line up with TRBD1. The CDR3 has 15 amino acids. CDR1 and CDR2 (germline): MGHRA, YSYEKL. The V segment lost 5 bases and the J segment 7 bases; nucleotides outside the gene matches: 9. The CDR3 DNA reads as TGCGCCAGCAGCAAACTCTGGGACAGGGCCCAGCCCCAGCATTTT. It specifies CASSKLWDRAQPQHF.

This chain connects TRBV5-8 to TRBJ2-2; D is unclear. The CDR3 is 16 residues long. Per the germline V gene, CDR1 is SGHTS and CDR2 is YDEGEE. V dropped 0 bases and J dropped 0 bases, with 9 bases sitting between them. CDR3 loop: CASSLGSGANTGELFF. The CDR3 DNA reads TGTGCCAGCAGCTTGGGCTCTGGGGCGAACACCGGGGAGCTGTTTTTT.

The chain links TRBV10-3 to TRBJ2-2; 9 bases match TRBD1. V shed 9 bases and J 1 base; nucleotides not matched to a gene: 3. Germline loops: CDR1 ENHRY, CDR2 SYGVKD. The CDR3 consists of 14 residues. This CDR3 reads CAMGTGLNTGELFF. DNA of the CDR3: TGTGCCATGGGGACAGGGTTGAACACCGGGGAGCTGTTTTTT.

J is TRBJ2-5 and V is TRBV6-1; TRBD1 is a possible D gene (6 bases). Germline V gene sequence: CDR1 MNHNS, CDR2 SASEGT. CDR3 length: 14 amino acids. Deletions cut 4 bases from V and 5 bases from J, with 14 bases between. The CDR3 DNA sequence: TGTGCCAGCAGTGTACAGGGTTGGCGGGAGACCCAGTACTTC. Protein: CASSVQGWRETQYF.

This clone was seen a handful of times. This chain joins TRBV9 and TRBJ2-3; the match to TRBD2 covers 13 bases. Trimming took 3 bases from V and 3 from J; bases not matched to a gene: 4. Germline V CDR1 and CDR2: SGDLS, YYNGEE. The CDR3 loop spans 16 amino acids. For the CDR3, the DNA is TGTGCCAGCAGCGCCCGACTAGCGGGAGGTACAGATACGCAGTATTTT. This encodes CASSARLAGGTDTQYF.

The V gene is TRBV7-8, the J gene TRBJ1-1, with D possibly being TRBD1 (6 bases). V was shortened by 3 bases and J by 4 bases, with 9 bases between the two germline ends. Germline-derived CDR1 and CDR2 are SGHVS and FQNEAQ. This CDR3 is built from 13 residues. The CDR3 region is CASSLEGGTEAFF. CDR3 coding DNA: TGTGCCAGCAGCTTGGAGGGGGGCACTGAAGCTTTCTTT.

The V gene is TRBV7-8, the J gene TRBJ1-2; D is possibly TRBD1 (6 bases). Germline CDR1 is SGHVS and CDR2 is FQNEAQ. Between the trimmed V and J ends, which lost 5 bases and 7 bases, there was a span of 14 bases. The CDR3 consists of 13 residues. CDR3 bases: TGTGCCAGCAGCGTACTGGGGGCGACTGGCTACACCTTC. Amino acid sequence: CASSVLGATGYTF.

The chain uses TRBV5-4 and TRBJ2-1; 7 positions match TRBD1. Germline CDR1 is SGHNT and CDR2 is YYREEE (reference sequence). With 3 bases clipped from V and 0 bases from J, the junction kept 6 bases outside the gene matches. The CDR3 spans 16 residues. The CDR3 loop reads CASSSPRDSSYNEQFF. DNA of the CDR3: TGTGCCAGCAGCTCGCCCCGGGACAGCTCCTACAATGAGCAGTTCTTC.

The chain combines TRBV10-1 with TRBJ2-5, with 7 nucleotides matching TRBD1. Germline trimming cut 6 bases from V and 7 bases from J; bases unmatched to any gene: 8. Germline V lookup: CDR1 WNHNN, CDR2 SYGVQD (reference sequence). The CDR3 extends over 13 amino acids. CDR3 sequence (DNA): TGCGCCAGCAGCGGGACAGAAAAGGGGACCCAGTACTTC. It translates to CASSGTEKGTQYF.

This clone turned up a few times. The chain combines TRBV6-1 with TRBJ2-7; D might be TRBD1 (5 bases). There are 15 residues in the CDR3. CDR1 is MNHNS, CDR2 SASEGT, per germline. The V and J ends lost 7 bases and 9 bases respectively, with 25 bases between them. This chain's CDR3 is CASTTEAGFFLRQYF. The CDR3 DNA sequence: TGTGCCAGCACAACCGAGGCAGGGTTCTTCTTACGGCAGTACTTC.

CDR3 residues: CASSNSGRIAGELFF. The DNA of the CDR3 is TGTGCCAGCAGTAACAGCGGGAGAATAGCCGGGGAGCTGTTTTTT. The J gene is TRBJ2-2, the V gene TRBV6-1; 8 bases align to TRBD2. The germline CDR1 and CDR2 sequences are MNHNS and SASEGT. The CDR3 totals 15 residues. V was pared by 5 bases and J by 6 bases, with 8 bases of the junction left unmatched.

V and J are TRBV5-1 and TRBJ1-1; TRBD1 might be the D (6 bases). This CDR3 contains 14 residues. Germline values: CDR1 SGHRS, CDR2 YFSETQ. V was trimmed by 4 bases and J by 5 bases, leaving 15 bases between them. The CDR3 spells CASSEQGRGTEAFF. The CDR3 DNA reads as TGCGCCAGCAGCGAGCAGGGGCGAGGGACTGAAGCTTTCTTT.

The genes are TRBV6-6 and TRBJ1-1, with 8 bases lining up with TRBD1. There are 13 residues in the CDR3. V trimming: 6 bases; J trimming: 1 base; junction bases outside the gene matches: 1. In germline, CDR1 is MNHNY, CDR2 SVGAGI (reference sequence). CDR3: CASRGQANTEAFF. The CDR3, as DNA: TGTGCCAGCAGGGGACAGGCGAACACTGAAGCTTTCTTT.

The J gene is TRBJ2-1, the V gene TRBV7-2; D is uncertain. Germline assignment: CDR1 SGHTA and CDR2 FQGNSA. This CDR3 region has 13 residues. Trimming left V 1 base short and J 8 bases short, with 9 bases between. The CDR3 reads CASSLGLYYEQFF. In DNA form, the CDR3 reads TGTGCCAGCAGCTTAGGGCTTTACTATGAGCAGTTCTTC.

The V call is TRBV19, the J call TRBJ2-7; TRBD1 is a possible D gene (5 bases). This CDR3 has 16 residues. V lost 3 bases and J lost 0, with 15 bases in between. Germline values: CDR1 LNHDA, CDR2 SQIVND (reference sequence). In DNA, the CDR3 is TGTGCCAGTAGTATGGGAAGGGTCCAGGGCTCCTACGAGCAGTACTTC. Its translation is CASSMGRVQGSYEQYF.

This chain uses TRBV19 with TRBJ1-5; D is undetermined. Germline V lookup: CDR1 LNHDA, CDR2 SQIVND (reference sequence). The V and J ends lost 1 base and 5 bases respectively, with 6 bases between them. The CDR3 is 13 residues long. Here the CDR3 DNA reads TGTGCCAGTAGTATAGGTCTATATCAGCCCCAGCATTTT. Its protein product is CASSIGLYQPQHF.